A selection of T cell receptor beta chains follows, all from one sample in a study of regulatory T cells in long-lasting Graves disease. In TCRdb, the multiplex PCR reads were re-called with MiXCR into one record per CDR3 protein. The data hold about 400,000 distinct CDR3 sequences, with about 15% observed a single time. This same sample was also taken into another study, of T cells in Graves' hyperthyroidism and ophthalmopathy.

The source material was peripheral blood mononuclear cells (PBMCs), sampled at new diagnosis, from a patient treated with antithyroid drugs. These receptors all come from a woman in her thirties or forties with Graves disease. Each CDR3 is given with its conserved first and last residue. D genes are given only for firm matches. Clone size is given for some rows only: seen once, a few or many times, or a class if the clone is expanded.

cdr3_nt cdr3_aa cdr3_length j_call clone_size d_call v_call
TGTGCTAGTGGTTTAATAGCGGGAGGGCCGGGGACCCAGTACTTC CASGLIAGGPGTQYF 15 TRBJ2-5 . TRBD2 TRBV12-5
TGTGCCAGCAACCCCTCCCGGGACTTGGGCCACAATGAGCAGTTCTTC CASNPSRDLGHNEQFF 16 TRBJ2-1 many . TRBV28
TGTGCCAGCAGCCTCGCCGGTCCGGGAAGCCCCTACAATGAGCAGTTCTTC CASSLAGPGSPYNEQFF 17 TRBJ2-1 many . TRBV11-2
TGCAGCGTTGGCTCCTTATCCGGGACAGGCTATGGCTACACCTTC CSVGSLSGTGYGYTF 15 TRBJ1-2 few TRBD1 TRBV29-1
TGTGCCAGCTGGGACTACACAGATACGCAGTATTTT CASWDYTDTQYF 12 TRBJ2-3 many TRBD2 TRBV11-2
TGTGCCAGCAGTTTTTATTTGTCTGACAGGGGCACCGGGGAGCTGTTTTTT CASSFYLSDRGTGELFF 17 TRBJ2-2 many TRBD1 TRBV12-3/TRBV12-4
TGTGCCAGCAGTTACTCGGGGAGGAACACTGAAGCTTTCTTT CASSYSGRNTEAFF 14 TRBJ1-1 . . TRBV6-5
TGTGCCAGCAGTTTTAGCGGGTGGGAGCAGTTCTTC CASSFSGWEQFF 12 TRBJ2-1 many TRBD2 TRBV28
TGTGCCAGCAGTTACACTCCTAGCGGCTCCTACAATGAGCAGTTCTTC CASSYTPSGSYNEQFF 16 TRBJ2-1 . TRBD2 TRBV6-2/TRBV6-3
TGCAGCGTGATGAGGGATTCGGATCAGCCCCAGCATTTT CSVMRDSDQPQHF 13 TRBJ1-5 few . TRBV29-1
TGTGCCAGCAGCCCGAAGACAGGGAGTAGCGGGGAGCTGTTTTTT CASSPKTGSSGELFF 15 TRBJ2-2 . TRBD1 TRBV2
TGTGCCAGCAAGAGCTCCTACAATGAGCAGTTCTTC CASKSSYNEQFF 12 TRBJ2-1 many . TRBV6-2/TRBV6-3
TGTGCCAGCAGTGAAGTCGCCAGACCCTACTATGGCTACACCTTC CASSEVARPYYGYTF 15 TRBJ1-2 many . TRBV2
TGTGCCTGGAGCGTCGACAGGGGGCCTTACAATGAGCAGTTCTTC CAWSVDRGPYNEQFF 15 TRBJ2-1 many TRBD1 TRBV30
TGTGCCAGCAGCTTAGCGGGCGGCAGGGCGAACGGGGAGCTGTTTTTT CASSLAGGRANGELFF 16 TRBJ2-2 many . TRBV7-2
TGCGCCAGAACACTTCGGGGTTCGGATACGCAGTATTTT CARTLRGSDTQYF 13 TRBJ2-3 many . TRBV5-1
TGTGCCAGCAGCCCGGACAACACAGATACGCAGTATTTT CASSPDNTDTQYF 13 TRBJ2-3 many . TRBV3-1
TGTGCCAGCAGCTCCCCGGCGGGTAAGAGCACTGAAGCTTTCTTT CASSSPAGKSTEAFF 15 TRBJ1-1 few . TRBV3-1
TGTGCCAGCAGCGTATTGGGGGCGGGGGGGACAGATACGCAGTATTTT CASSVLGAGGTDTQYF 16 TRBJ2-3 . TRBD2 TRBV9
TGCGCCAGCAGCCGTACGACAGGTTCGGGCGTGAACACTGAAGCTTTCTTT CASSRTTGSGVNTEAFF 17 TRBJ1-1 few . TRBV5-1
TGTGCCAGCAGCGTAGGTGAGCGGCAGACTTTCACAGATACGCAGTATTTT CASSVGERQTFTDTQYF 17 TRBJ2-3 few . TRBV9
TGTGCCAGCAGTTTGATAGGGACAGATACGCAGTATTTT CASSLIGTDTQYF 13 TRBJ2-3 few . TRBV6-5
TGTGCCAGCCTAATGGGTTTCGGCACTGAAGCTTTCTTT CASLMGFGTEAFF 13 TRBJ1-1 many . TRBV2
TGTGCCTGGAGTGTGGAGGGAGGGTACACCGGGGAGCTGTTTTTT CAWSVEGGYTGELFF 15 TRBJ2-2 many TRBD2 TRBV30
TGTGCCAGCAGTTTTTCTCCGGGAAGTCACGAGCAGTACTTC CASSFSPGSHEQYF 14 TRBJ2-7 many . TRBV28
TGTGCCAGCAGCCAAGATCCGGGCGGGAGACCCCTCAATGAGCAGTTCTTC CASSQDPGGRPLNEQFF 17 TRBJ2-1 few TRBD2 TRBV11-1
TGTGCCAGCAGTTACCTGGACGGCTACGAGCAGTACTTC CASSYLDGYEQYF 13 TRBJ2-7 many . TRBV6-5
TGTGCCAGCATCCTCCAGGGGGGTCCCGGAAACACCATATATTTT CASILQGGPGNTIYF 15 TRBJ1-3 many TRBD1 TRBV28
TGTGCCAGCAGCTGGGGACAGCGAGATTCACCCCTCCACTTT CASSWGQRDSPLHF 14 TRBJ1-6 many TRBD1 TRBV7-8
TGTGCCATCAGTGAACCCACCGGGGGGAAATACAATGAGCAGTTCTTC CAISEPTGGKYNEQFF 16 TRBJ2-1 . TRBD2 TRBV10-3
TGTGCCAGCAGCTGGGGGTATGACAGGGGCGAGCAGTACTTC CASSWGYDRGEQYF 14 TRBJ2-7 many TRBD1 TRBV5-5
TGTGCCGTTTTTAGCGCAGGGGGAAACACTGAAGCTTTCTTT CAVFSAGGNTEAFF 14 TRBJ1-1 . TRBD1 TRBV28
TGCAGTGCCCCCCTTCCTGGGACTAGCCTCCTGGAGCAGTACTTC CSAPLPGTSLLEQYF 15 TRBJ2-7 many TRBD2 TRBV20-1